Below, 19 T cell receptor beta chains from the same sample are listed, as sequenced in a study of molecular identifiers for immune sequencing clone quantification. Each CDR3 protein is one row after TCRdb ran MiXCR on the PCR reads. Among approximately 500,000 distinct CDR3 sequences, about 20% were seen once, and the ten largest hold about 0.8%. The source material was naive CD8+ T cells from blood, with Jurkat cell RNA spiked in. Subset noted: FACS-sorted CD8+CD4-CCR7+CD45RA+ naive T cells. The receptor set was obtained from a human donor in good health. Some libraries in this study had Jurkat cell RNA spiked in.

This clonotype was picked up many times. The gene calls are TRBV15 and TRBJ2-3; unclear D gene. In germline, CDR1 is LNHNV, CDR2 YYDKDF (reference sequence). Trimming shortened V by 0 bases and J by 3 bases, and 10 bases separated the two germline ends. The CDR3 has 15 amino acids. DNA of the CDR3: TGTGCCACCAGCAGAGATCCCAGCATTACAGATACGCAGTATTTT. Translating it yields CATSRDPSITDTQYF.

The gene calls are TRBV6-2 or TRBV6-3 and TRBJ2-1; 10 positions agree with TRBD2. The CDR3 runs 14 residues. Trimming removed 7 bases from V and 8 bases from J; junction bases left unmatched: 8. CDR1 is MNHEY, CDR2 SVGEGT, per germline. CDR3 bases: TGTGCCAGCAAGATTAGCGGGAGGATCTATGAGCAGTTCTTC. This translates into CASKISGRIYEQFF.

On this clonotype: This may arise from a read error, as a much more abundant clone is one base away. CDR3 nucleotide sequence: TGCAGCGCTGAAACGCCGCTCCTTTATGGCTACACCTTC. Its translation: CSAETPLLYGYTF. This sequence joins TRBV29-1 and TRBJ1-2; no clear D. Germline CDR1 is SQVTM and CDR2 is ANQGSEA. CDR3 length: 13 residues.

This clonotype has ten or more counts. The chain recombines TRBV20-1 with TRBJ1-5; D is possibly TRBD1 (5 bases). The V gene lost 6 bases and the J gene lost 11 bases, with 23 bases spanning the gap. CDR3 size: 14 residues. CDR1 is DFQATT and CDR2 is SNEGSKA in the germline V gene (reference sequence). CDR3 coding DNA: TGCAGTGCGCTGGGGAGATTTGGGGGTTGGGCCCAGCATTTT. Its translation is CSALGRFGGWAQHF.

The genes are TRBV11-2 and TRBJ2-5; D is unresolved. Germline V gene lookup returns CDR1 SGHAT and CDR2 FQNNGV. The CDR3 sequence is 13 residues long. Trimming stripped 5 bases from V and 5 bases from J, with 12 bases between. CDR3 DNA sequence: TGTGCCAGCAGCGGCACGTGGCCGGAGACCCAGTACTTC. Translating gives CASSGTWPETQYF.

This clonotype was recorded at least ten times. The chain carries TRBV6-1 and TRBJ2-7; 12 positions agree with TRBD2. Germline CDR1 is MNHNS and CDR2 is SASEGT. This CDR3 region has 15 residues. The J segment lost 1 base and the V segment lost 3 bases, leaving 1 base of the junction unmatched. CDR3 DNA: TGTGCCAGCAGTGAGACTAGCGGGAGATCCTACGAGCAGTACTTC. Amino acids: CASSETSGRSYEQYF.

This clonotype was recorded at least ten times. The chain combines TRBV4-1 with TRBJ2-7, with a possible D match to TRBD2 (5 bases). The CDR3 runs to 13 residues. Looked up from germline, CDR1 is MGHRA and CDR2 is YSYEKL. V was trimmed by 1 base and J by 5 bases, leaving 9 bases between them. CDR3 protein: CASSQAGNNEQYF. CDR3 bases: TGCGCCAGCAGCCAAGCCGGGAATAACGAGCAGTACTTC.

This clonotype has ten or more counts. The chain couples TRBV5-6 to TRBJ1-1; D uncertain. The CDR3 runs 14 residues. Trimming removed 0 bases from V and 0 bases from J, with 6 bases in between. Germline loops: CDR1 SGHDT, CDR2 YYEEEE. In nucleotides, the CDR3 is TGTGCCAGCAGCTTGGCGTCAATGAACACTGAAGCTTTCTTT. This translates into CASSLASMNTEAFF.

As concerns this clonotype: Being one base from a much bigger clone, this may be a read error. The J gene is TRBJ2-7, the V gene TRBV11-2; 7 bases map to TRBD1. After removal of 4 bases from V and 7 bases from J, the junction contained 16 bases not matched to a gene. Looked up from germline, CDR1 is SGHAT and CDR2 is FQNNGV. The CDR3 contains 16 residues. This CDR3 is CASSSTTGAPYNEQYF. CDR3 in DNA: TGTGCCAGCAGCTCAACCACAGGGGCACCCTACAATGAGCAGTACTTC.

The CDR3 bases are TGTGCCAGCAGTTACGACAGATTCTCGAACTATGGCTACACCTTC. Its translation: CASSYDRFSNYGYTF. The chain employs TRBV6-5 and TRBJ1-2, with a possible D match to TRBD1 (5 bases). The CDR3 loop spans 15 amino acids. V was clipped by 2 bases and J by 2 bases, with 12 bases between them. Germline V lookup: CDR1 MNHEY, CDR2 SVGAGI.

The chain recombines TRBV4-3 with TRBJ2-5; 9 positions agree with TRBD2. This CDR3 has 16 amino acids. The V gene end was trimmed by 0 bases and the J gene end by 7 bases; junction bases not matched to a gene: 9. Germline assignment: CDR1 LGHNA and CDR2 YSLEER. The CDR3 protein is CASSQEGSGGLGTQYF. Here the CDR3 DNA reads TGCGCCAGCAGCCAAGAGGGTAGCGGGGGATTGGGGACCCAGTACTTC.

This clonotype has only a few counts. J is TRBJ2-5 and V is TRBV20-1; 8 positions match TRBD2. V was clipped by 1 base and J by 4 bases; unmatched bases: 2. Germline V gene sequence: CDR1 DFQATT, CDR2 SNEGSKA (reference sequence). CDR3 length: 13 residues. CDR3 sequence reads: CSARVLAGETQYF. The CDR3 DNA is TGCAGTGCTAGAGTGCTAGCGGGAGAGACCCAGTACTTC.

The sample holds many counts of this clonotype. The J gene is TRBJ2-7, the V gene TRBV29-1; perhaps TRBD2 as D (5 bases). The V gene's germline CDR1 is SQVTM and CDR2 ANQGSEA. V was cut by 6 bases and J by 3 bases, with 9 bases left in between. CDR3 length equals 11 residues. The CDR3, as DNA: TGCAGCGTCGAGAGCGGCTACGAGCAGTACTTC. Translated, it gives CSVESGYEQYF.

Only a few counts were recorded for this clonotype. The chain carries TRBV7-9 and TRBJ2-5, with TRBD2 as a possible D gene (5 bases). V lost 5 bases and J lost 4, with 20 bases in between. Germline V gene data show CDR1 as SEHNR and CDR2 as FQNEAQ (reference sequence). This CDR3 region has 16 residues. The CDR3 DNA reads TGTGCCAGCAGCCGGCAGGATGACGGACTTGGAGAGACCCAGTACTTC. Translation gives CASSRQDDGLGETQYF.

On this clonotype itself: An end of the junction differs from the germline gene, which may be a read error. This chain uses TRBV3-1 with TRBJ2-7, with 7 bases matching TRBD1. Germline V lookup: CDR1 LGHDT, CDR2 YNNKEL (reference sequence). This CDR3 is built from 16 residues. The CDR3 DNA follows: TGTGCCGGCAGCCAAGAGAACGAGGACAGGCCATACGAGCAGTACTTC. Translating gives CAGSQENEDRPYEQYF.

This chain uses TRBV4-1 with TRBJ2-1; D remains ambiguous. In germline, CDR1 is MGHRA, CDR2 YSYEKL. The CDR3 is 17 residues long. Trimming cost V 2 bases and J 0 bases, with 14 bases left between them. CDR3 in amino acids: CASSQKDGASSYNEQFF. Here the CDR3 DNA reads TGCGCCAGCAGCCAAAAAGATGGCGCTAGCTCCTACAATGAGCAGTTCTTC.

The genes are TRBV6-2 or TRBV6-3 and TRBJ2-1; 9 bases agree with TRBD2. This CDR3 has 17 amino acids. Germline V gene lookup returns CDR1 MNHEY and CDR2 SVGEGT. The trim removed 2 bases at V and 4 bases at J, leaving 9 bases unmatched. CDR3 coding DNA: TGTGCCAGCAGTTACCCCTCCCTAGCGGGACGATACAATGAGCAGTTCTTC. Its translation is CASSYPSLAGRYNEQFF.

This clonotype was recorded many times. The rearrangement uses TRBV5-6 and TRBJ2-5; 7 positions agree with TRBD1. Germline V CDR1 and CDR2: SGHDT, YYEEEE. This CDR3 is 14 amino acids long. Trimming removed 5 bases from V and 2 bases from J; junction bases left unmatched: 6. Here the CDR3 DNA reads TGTGCCAGCAGTCCGGGACAGCTACAAGAGACCCAGTACTTC. It codes for CASSPGQLQETQYF.

A word on this clonotype: This sequence may be a read error, since a much larger clone differs from it by one base. The chain combines TRBV25-1 with TRBJ2-7; 8 nucleotides match TRBD1. J was trimmed by 9 bases and V by 6 bases; bases with no gene match: 19. This CDR3 has 16 amino acids. The germline V gene encodes CDR1 MGHDK and CDR2 SYGVNS. Here the CDR3 DNA reads TGTGCCAGCAGGGGGCTTACGGGACAGGTATTTGATGGGCAGTACTTC. Amino acids: CASRGLTGQVFDGQYF.